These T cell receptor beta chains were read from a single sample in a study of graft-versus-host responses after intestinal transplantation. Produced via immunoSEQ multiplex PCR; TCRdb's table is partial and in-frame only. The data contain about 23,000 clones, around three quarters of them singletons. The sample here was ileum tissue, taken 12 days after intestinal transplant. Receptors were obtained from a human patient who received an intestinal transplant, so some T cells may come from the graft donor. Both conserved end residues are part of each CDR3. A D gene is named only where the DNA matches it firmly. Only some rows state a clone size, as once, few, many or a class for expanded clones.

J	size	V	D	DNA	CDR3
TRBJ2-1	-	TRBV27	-	TGTGCCAGCAGTGCGGGCGCTAACAATGAGCAGTTCTTC	CASSAGANNEQFF
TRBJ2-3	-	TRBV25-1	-	TGTGCCAGCAGTGAAGGAGAGGGTAAAGGAGGAGATACGCAGTATTTT	CASSEGEGKGGDTQYF
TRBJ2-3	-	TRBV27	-	TGTGCCAGCAGTTTATCCAATAGCGGAGATACGCAGTATTTT	CASSLSNSGDTQYF
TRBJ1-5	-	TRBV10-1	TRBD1	TGCGCCAGCAGGGGACAGGCCAATCAGCCCCAGCATTTT	CASRGQANQPQHF
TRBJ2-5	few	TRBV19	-	TGTGCCAGTAGTATAGGACTACCTCAGGAGACCCAGTACTTC	CASSIGLPQETQYF
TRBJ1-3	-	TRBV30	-	TGTGCCTGGGGACGCGGGAGCTCTGGAAACACCATATATTTT	CAWGRGSSGNTIYF
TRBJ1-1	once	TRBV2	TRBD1	TGTGCCAGCAGGACAGGGTTAACTGAAGCTTTCTTT	CASRTGLTEAFF
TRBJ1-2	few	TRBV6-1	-	TGTGCCTCCACCCCGGGGGGGGTCTATGGCTACACCTTC	CASTPGGVYGYTF
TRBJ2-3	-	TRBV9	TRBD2	TGTGCCAGCAGCGTTGGGTTAGCGGGGGTCACAGATACGCAGTATTTT	CASSVGLAGVTDTQYF
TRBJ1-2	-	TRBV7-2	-	TGTGCCAGCAGCTTAGCCCCCGCAGGGGGCTACACCTTC	CASSLAPAGGYTF
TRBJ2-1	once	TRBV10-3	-	TGTGCCATCCAGGGCGCCTACAATGAGCAGTTCTTC	CAIQGAYNEQFF
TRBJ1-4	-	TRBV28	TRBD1	TGTGCCAGCGGGGGGACAGGCCAACTTCCCGATAATGAAAAACTGTTTTTT	CASGGTGQLPDNEKLFF
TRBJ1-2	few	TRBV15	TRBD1	TGTGCCACCAGCAGAGATCTCGCAGGGGGAGGCTACACCTTC	CATSRDLAGGGYTF
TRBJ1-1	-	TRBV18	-	TGTGCCAGCTCACCAAGAGTGAACACTGAAGCTTTCTTT	CASSPRVNTEAFF
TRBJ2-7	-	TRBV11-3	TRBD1	TGTGCCAGCAGCTCGGGACAGCCTCCTTTCGAGCAGTACTTC	CASSSGQPPFEQYF
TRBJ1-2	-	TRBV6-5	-	TGTGCCAGCAGCTTCCAGGGAGGGGTTAACTATGGCTACACCTTC	CASSFQGGVNYGYTF
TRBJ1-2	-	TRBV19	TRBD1	TGTGCCAGTAGTGTCCCCGGGACAGCTAACTATGGCTACACCTTC	CASSVPGTANYGYTF
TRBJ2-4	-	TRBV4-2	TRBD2	TGTGCCAGCAGCCACGACCCTTCACTAGCGGGGGCCGCTATTGGGGCCTTAGCCAAAAACATTCAGTACTTC	CASSHDPSLAGAAIGALAKNIQYF
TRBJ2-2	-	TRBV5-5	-	TGTGCCAGCAGCTTATTAGCGGCCGGGGAGCTGTTTTTT	CASSLLAAGELFF
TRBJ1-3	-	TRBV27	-	TGTGCCAGCAGTTTAGATTTAGAAAGGGGTCCTGGAAACACCATATATTTT	CASSLDLERGPGNTIYF
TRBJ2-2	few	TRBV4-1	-	TGCGCCAGCAGCCTGTCGAGCACCGGGGAGCTGTTTTTT	CASSLSSTGELFF
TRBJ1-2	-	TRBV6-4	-	TGTGCCAGCAGTGACGGGACTCAAAATTGGGACCTGAACTATGGCTACACCTTC	CASSDGTQNWDLNYGYTF
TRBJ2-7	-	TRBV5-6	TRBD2	TGTGCCAGCAGCTTGTATACAAGCGGGAGGGCCTACGAGCAGTACTTC	CASSLYTSGRAYEQYF
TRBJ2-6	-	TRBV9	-	TGTGCCAGCAGCGTAGGAGGGGGTCCCGGGGCCAACGTCCTGACTTTC	CASSVGGGPGANVLTF
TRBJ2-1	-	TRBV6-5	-	TGTGCCAGCAGTTCAGGCAATGAGCAGTTCTTC	CASSSGNEQFF
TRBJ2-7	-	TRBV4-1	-	TGCGCCAGCAGCCAAGGGCTAGCAGGCTACGAGCAGTACTTC	CASSQGLAGYEQYF
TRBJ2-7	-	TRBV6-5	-	TGTGCCAGCAGCCCGCGGCAGTACCCCTCCTACGAGCAGTACTTC	CASSPRQYPSYEQYF
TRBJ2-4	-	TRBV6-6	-	TGTGCCAGCAGTTACTCGATTCGGGAGAACATTCAGTACTTC	CASSYSIRENIQYF
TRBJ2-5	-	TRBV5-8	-	TGTGCCAGCACCGCTTATCCGGTTTCCCCGTACTTC	CASTAYPVSPYF
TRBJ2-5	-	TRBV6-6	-	TGTGCCAGCAGTTACTTTGGGGGGGAGACCCAGTACTTC	CASSYFGGETQYF
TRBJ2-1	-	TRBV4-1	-	TGCGCCAGCAGCCAAGGGGGGGCCTACAATGAGCAGTTCTTC	CASSQGGAYNEQFF
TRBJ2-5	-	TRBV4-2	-	TGTGCCAGCAGCCAAGATTTCGGGACAACCCAAGAGACCCAGTACTTC	CASSQDFGTTQETQYF
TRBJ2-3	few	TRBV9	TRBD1	TGTGCCAGCAGCGCCGGGACAGGCCTCACAGATACGCAGTATTTT	CASSAGTGLTDTQYF
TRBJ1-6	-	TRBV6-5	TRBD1	TGTGCCAGCAGCGGACAGGGGCCGACACCCCTCCACTTT	CASSGQGPTPLHF
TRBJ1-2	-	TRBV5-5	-	TGTGCCAGCAGCTTGCAGGGATTGCCCTATGGCTACACCTTC	CASSLQGLPYGYTF
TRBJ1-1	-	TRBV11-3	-	TGTGCCAGCAGCTTAATCAGGGCGGCCACTGAAGCTTTCTTT	CASSLIRAATEAFF
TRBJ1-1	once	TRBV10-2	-	TGCGCCACGAGTTGGGGGCCGAACACTGAAGCTTTCTTT	CATSWGPNTEAFF
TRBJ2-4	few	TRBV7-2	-	TGTGCCAGCAGCTTACGGGAAAACATTCAGTACTTC	CASSLRENIQYF
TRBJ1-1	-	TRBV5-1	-	TGCGCCAGCAGCTTTAATAACGGGGGAGGAACTGAAGCTTTCTTT	CASSFNNGGGTEAFF
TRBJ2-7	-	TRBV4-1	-	TGCGCCAGCAGCCAAGACCGACAGGAGACCATGTACGAGCAGTACTTC	CASSQDRQETMYEQYF
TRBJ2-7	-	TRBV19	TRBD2	TGTGCCAGTAGTCCCGGGTGGGGGGGCTACGAGCAGTACTTC	CASSPGWGGYEQYF
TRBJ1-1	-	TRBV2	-	TGTGCCAGCAGTGAAAGGGAGGGCACTGAAGCTTTCTTT	CASSEREGTEAFF
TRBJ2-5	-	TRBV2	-	TGTGCCAGCAGTGACAGGCAAGAGACCCAGTACTTC	CASSDRQETQYF
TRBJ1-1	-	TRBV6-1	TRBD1	TGTGCCAGCAGTCCGGGACAGGGTCGTTGGACTGAAGCTTTCTTT	CASSPGQGRWTEAFF
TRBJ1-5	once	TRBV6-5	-	TGTGCCAGCAGTTCTCTGACAGGACTCAATCAGCCCCAGCATTTT	CASSSLTGLNQPQHF
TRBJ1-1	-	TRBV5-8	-	TGTGCCAGCAGCTTTGAGGGGAACACTGAAGCTTTCTTT	CASSFEGNTEAFF
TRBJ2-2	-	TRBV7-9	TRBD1	TGTGCCAGCAGCTTGGACAGGAGTCTGTCTAATACCGGGGAGCTGTTTTTT	CASSLDRSLSNTGELFF
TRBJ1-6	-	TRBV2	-	TGTGCCAGCAATATACAGGGAGATTCACCCCTCCACTTT	CASNIQGDSPLHF
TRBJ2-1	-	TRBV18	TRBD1	TGTGCCAGCTCACCGCTGGGACAGGGGGCCTACAATGAGCAGTTCTTC	CASSPLGQGAYNEQFF
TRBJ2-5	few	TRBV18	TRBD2	TGTGCCAGCTCACCCCAAACCGGGACTATCGGGGAGACCCAGTACTTC	CASSPQTGTIGETQYF
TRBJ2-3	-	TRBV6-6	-	TGTGCCAGCAGTCCGGGATCAAGCACAGATACGCAGTATTTT	CASSPGSSTDTQYF
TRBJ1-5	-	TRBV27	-	TGTGCCAGCAGGGTGTGCAGGGGCCCTCCTAGCAATCAGCCCCAGCATTTT	CASRVCRGPPSNQPQHF